The text below deals with one T cell receptor (beta chain). Here immunoSEQ multiplex PCR was the method, and the copy in TCRdb shows in-frame clones only, minus some. The repertoire holds about 350,000 clones, with roughly 81% as singletons. Germline V gene data show CDR1 as MNHEY and CDR2 as SMNVEV (reference sequence). The CDR3 sequence is 17 residues long. V lost 3 bases, J lost 1 base, and 10 bases stayed unmatched. Stated treatment: some 20 received Ad26.COV2.S at low or high dose, single or two shots; about five received placebo; per-sample allocation not given. Each sample was drawn 63 days after the first injection (of vaccine or placebo). An Ad26 vector that expressed Wuhan-strain SARS-CoV-2 spike constituted the vaccine. This entry is derived from a study of Ad26.COV2.S vaccination and SARS-CoV-2 variants. Study context: The study gave Ad26.COV2.S intramuscularly, once or twice 56 days apart.

Sequencing was performed on peripheral blood, taken in a trial of Ad26.COV2.S vaccine versus placebo. This sequence was found in a person aged 18-65 years who received the Ad26.COV2.S COVID-19 vaccine or a placebo. The gene calls are TRBV27 and TRBJ2-7; 9 bases are shared with TRBD1. CDR3 sequence (DNA): TGTGCCAGCAGTTTTTCCTCCCCGGGACAGGGTTCCTACGAGCAGTACTTC. Protein: CASSFSSPGQGSYEQYF.